This is a list of T cell receptor beta chains from one sample in a study of T cells in Graves' hyperthyroidism and ophthalmopathy. TCRdb fed the multiplex PCR reads into MiXCR, producing one record per CDR3 protein. Among some 620,000 distinct CDR3 sequences listed, about a sixth were seen once. Sequencing was performed on blood. The receptors derive from a woman in her twenties or thirties with Graves' hyperthyroidism. CDR3s include the opening cysteine and the closing phenylalanine or tryptophan. D genes are given only for firm matches. Clone sizes are given selectively: once, few, many, or a class where the clone is expanded.

J	size	V	length	D	DNA	CDR3
TRBJ2-7	few	TRBV4-1	16	TRBD1	TGCGCCAGCAGCCACCTAGGACAGGGAGAGTTCTACGAGCAGTACTTC	CASSHLGQGEFYEQYF
TRBJ2-7	many	TRBV24-1	16	NA	TGTGCCACCAGTGATTTGAGCAGGGACACCTTCTACGAGCAGTACTTC	CATSDLSRDTFYEQYF
TRBJ2-3	many	TRBV6-1	14	TRBD1	TGTGCCAGCCTCAGACAGGGTAGGACAGATACGCAGTATTTT	CASLRQGRTDTQYF
TRBJ2-3	many	TRBV18	14	NA	TGTGCCAGCTCACCCGCTCAGGCCGGTGATACGCAGTATTTT	CASSPAQAGDTQYF
TRBJ2-3	NA	TRBV19	15	NA	TGTGCCAGTAGTATGATTTTCCGGGAAGTAGATACGCAGTATTTT	CASSMIFREVDTQYF
TRBJ2-7	few	TRBV5-1	13	NA	TGCGCCAGCAGCTCCGGATTGGAAGGCGAGCAGTACTTC	CASSSGLEGEQYF
TRBJ1-5	few	TRBV28	15	NA	TGTGCCAGCAATGGGGACGTGGAGGCTATGCAGCCCCAGCATTTT	CASNGDVEAMQPQHF
TRBJ2-1	NA	TRBV30	14	NA	TGTGCCTGGAGTTGGGGCTTAGCGCACAATGAGCAGTTCTTC	CAWSWGLAHNEQFF
TRBJ2-2	many	TRBV2	15	NA	TGTGCCAGCAGTAGCGGAGGACAGATGACCGGGGAGCTGTTTTTT	CASSSGGQMTGELFF
TRBJ1-1	few	TRBV7-9	15	TRBD1	TGTGCCAGCAGCTTACCCTGGGACAGTACCCCACTGGCTTTCTTT	CASSLPWDSTPLAFF
TRBJ1-2	many	TRBV20-1	13	TRBD1	TGCAGTGCTAGAGGACAGGGGAACTATGGCTACACCTTC	CSARGQGNYGYTF
TRBJ2-7	NA	TRBV20-1	15	TRBD2	TGCAGTGCTCCTGTCGGGACTAGCCTCTCCTACGAGCAGTACTTC	CSAPVGTSLSYEQYF
TRBJ2-7	many	TRBV7-2	17	TRBD2	TGTGCCAGCAGCTTCTTATCCTTGCGGGAGGAATCCTACGAGCAGTACTTC	CASSFLSLREESYEQYF
TRBJ2-3	NA	TRBV6-1	15	TRBD2	TGTGCCATAGGCGGCACTAGCGGGATCACAGATACGCAGTATTTT	CAIGGTSGITDTQYF
TRBJ2-4	few	TRBV3-1	15	TRBD1	TGTGCCAGCACCAAGCAGGGGGCTGAGGCAAACATTCAGTACTTC	CASTKQGAEANIQYF